The 26 T cell receptor beta chains in this list originate from one sample, sequenced in a study of blood T cell repertoires in COVID-19. Data came from immunoSEQ multiplex PCR; TCRdb stores just in-frame clones and leaves some out. The sample shows over 100,000 clones, around 83% of them seen only once. What was sequenced was peripheral blood. The receptors stem from a middle-aged man with acute or convalescent COVID-19.

This rearrangement joins TRBV28 to TRBJ1-6; D perhaps matches TRBD1 (6 bases). The germline CDR1 and CDR2 sequences are MDHEN and SYDVKM. The length of the CDR3 is 16 residues. The V and J ends lost 4 bases and 5 bases respectively, with 15 bases between them. This chain's CDR3 is CASSSGIQGHNSPLHF. CDR3 sequence (DNA): TGTGCCAGCAGTTCTGGGATACAGGGTCATAATTCACCCCTCCACTTT.

This clone was detected only once. The chain recombines TRBV29-1 with TRBJ2-1; TRBD2 agrees at 9 bases. V was pared by 7 bases and J by 10 bases, with 11 bases of the junction left unmatched. Germline V gene data show CDR1 as SQVTM and CDR2 as ANQGSEA. CDR3 length: 13 amino acids. In nucleotides, the CDR3 is TGCAGCGCTGTGGGCGGGGGGGCCCGGGAGCAGTTCTTC. It is translated as CSAVGGGAREQFF.

The rearrangement uses TRBV11-2 and TRBJ2-2, with 8 bases fitting TRBD2. Germline assignment: CDR1 SGHAT and CDR2 FQNNGV. This CDR3 region has 14 residues. V shed 4 bases and J 7 bases; nucleotides not matched to a gene: 5. In DNA form, the CDR3 reads TGTGCCAGCAGCTCCTCGGGAGGGGTCGGGGAGCTGTTTTTT. It specifies CASSSSGGVGELFF. Looking up the rest from reference TRBV11-2 and TRBJ2-2 gives the full variable domain: EAGVAQSPRYKIIEKRQSVAFWCNPISGHATLYWYQQILGQGPKLLIQFQNNGVVDDSQLPKDRFSAERLKGVDSTLKIQPAKLEDSAVYLCASSSSGGVGELFFGEGSRLTVL.

The V call is TRBV11-2, the J call TRBJ2-1; the match to TRBD2 covers 9 bases. After removal of 0 bases from V and 9 bases from J, the junction contained 9 bases not matched to a gene. CDR1 is SGHAT and CDR2 is FQNNGV in the germline V gene. CDR3 size: 16 residues. The CDR3: CASSLEAGGLSGEQFF. The CDR3, as DNA: TGTGCCAGCAGCTTAGAGGCGGGGGGGTTAAGCGGTGAGCAGTTCTTC. The variable domain in full, completed from reference TRBV11-2 and TRBJ2-1, reads EAGVAQSPRYKIIEKRQSVAFWCNPISGHATLYWYQQILGQGPKLLIQFQNNGVVDDSQLPKDRFSAERLKGVDSTLKIQPAKLEDSAVYLCASSLEAGGLSGEQFFGPGTRLTVL.

The chain uses TRBV12-5 and TRBJ1-6; D gene uncertain. Looked up from germline, CDR1 is LGHNT and CDR2 is FRNRAP. Deletions cut 4 bases from V and 10 bases from J, with 14 bases between. The CDR3 extends over 14 amino acids. Here the CDR3 reads CASGYREGRSPLHF. The CDR3 DNA is TGTGCTAGTGGTTACCGGGAGGGTCGCTCACCCCTCCACTTT.

The chain is built from TRBV11-2 and TRBJ1-3, with D possibly TRBD1 on 6 matching bases. Germline values: CDR1 SGHAT, CDR2 FQNNGV. Between the trimmed V and J ends, which lost 4 bases and 4 bases, there was a span of 8 bases. This CDR3 spans 13 amino acids. This chain's CDR3 is CASSSDRGNTIYF. CDR3 nucleotides: TGTGCCAGCAGCTCGGACAGAGGAAACACCATATATTTT.

J is TRBJ1-1 and V is TRBV28; 8 nucleotides align to TRBD1. Germline V gene lookup returns CDR1 MDHEN and CDR2 SYDVKM. Germline trimming cut 5 bases from V and 3 bases from J; bases unmatched to any gene: 8. The CDR3 spans 15 residues. In DNA, the CDR3 is TGTGCCAGCAGTCCAGGGGGCGAAGGAGACACTGAAGCTTTCTTT. It codes for CASSPGGEGDTEAFF.

This clone was observed many times. The genes are TRBV28 and TRBJ1-5; D unclear. Trimming pared 7 bases from V and 2 bases from J, leaving 9 bases between. The CDR3 is 13 residues long. CDR1 MDHEN and CDR2 SYDVKM come from the germline V gene. CDR3 bases: TGTGCCAGCATTGGCACCCGCAATCAGCCCCAGCATTTT. This gives the protein CASIGTRNQPQHF.

The chain recombines TRBV6-2 or TRBV6-3 with TRBJ2-2; D not resolved. V lost 0 bases and J lost 3, with 5 bases in between. This CDR3 region has 14 residues. CDR1 is MNHEY, CDR2 SVGEGT, per germline. In DNA form, the CDR3 reads TGTGCCAGCAGTTACTCGGGCTACACCGGGGAGCTGTTTTTT. Residues: CASSYSGYTGELFF.

The genes are TRBV11-2 and TRBJ2-3, with D hard to call. The ends were cut back, 3 bases at V and 0 bases at J, with 7 bases in the middle. The V gene's germline CDR1 is SGHAT and CDR2 FQNNGV. The length of the CDR3 is 14 residues. CDR3 protein: CASSFSLSTDTQYF. The CDR3 DNA follows: TGTGCCAGCAGCTTCTCCCTCAGCACAGATACGCAGTATTTT.

The chain has TRBV13 and TRBJ2-5; TRBD1 agrees at 8 bases. The V segment lost 4 bases and the J segment 4 bases; nucleotides outside the gene matches: 2. The CDR3 runs to 13 residues. Germline V gene lookup returns CDR1 PRHDT and CDR2 FYEKMQ (reference sequence). The CDR3 sequence: CASSSGTGETQYF. Here the CDR3 DNA reads TGTGCCAGCAGCTCAGGGACAGGAGAGACCCAGTACTTC.

V and J are TRBV27 and TRBJ2-2; tentatively, D is TRBD2 (7 bases). The CDR3 loop spans 14 amino acids. CDR1 is MNHEY, CDR2 SMNVEV, per germline (reference sequence). Trimming cost V 6 bases and J 6 bases, with 14 bases left between them. CDR3 DNA sequence: TGTGCCAGCAGATACCTAGGGGGGGCCGGGGAGCTGTTTTTT. Its protein product is CASRYLGGAGELFF.

This clone was seen a single time. The genes are TRBV9 and TRBJ1-3; no reliable D call. The CDR3 extends over 15 amino acids. Germline lookup yields CDR1 SGDLS and CDR2 YYNGEE. Trimming pared 0 bases from V and 0 bases from J, leaving 7 bases between. CDR3 sequence: CASSVDLSSGNTIYF. The CDR3 coding sequence is TGTGCCAGCAGCGTAGATCTCAGCTCTGGAAACACCATATATTTT.

V is TRBV6-1 and J is TRBJ2-2; TRBD2 matches at 7 bases. Germline V gene data show CDR1 as MNHNS and CDR2 as SASEGT. This CDR3 region has 17 residues. Unmatched junction bases numbered 9, after V lost 3 bases and J lost 2 bases. CDR3 sequence reads: CASSDARLAENTGELFF. Here the CDR3 DNA reads TGTGCCAGCAGTGATGCCAGGCTAGCGGAAAACACCGGGGAGCTGTTTTTT.

The CDR3, as DNA: TGCGCCAGCAGCCAAACCGGGACTAGCGGGGCAAAGCAGTACTTC. It codes for CASSQTGTSGAKQYF. The V gene is TRBV4-1, the J gene TRBJ2-7; 13 positions match TRBD2. The CDR3 runs to 15 residues. Germline assignment: CDR1 MGHRA and CDR2 YSYEKL. The J segment lost 8 bases and the V segment lost 2 bases, leaving 6 bases of the junction unmatched.

The rearrangement joins TRBV19 to TRBJ2-3, with 7 bases that match TRBD2. The CDR3 is 13 amino acids. The germline CDR1 and CDR2 sequences are LNHDA and SQIVND (reference sequence). The V and J ends lost 8 bases and 2 bases, in that order; junction bases with no gene match: 4. In DNA, the CDR3 is TGTGCCAGTTGGGACTACTACACAGATACGCAGTATTTT. It yields the protein CASWDYYTDTQYF.

The chain combines TRBV10-3 with TRBJ2-2; 10 bases align to TRBD1. The CDR3 has 15 residues. Germline CDR1 ENHRY, CDR2 SYGVKD. V shed 3 bases, J shed 6 bases, and the junction held 4 bases outside the gene matches. In nucleotides, the CDR3 is TGTGCCATCAGTGACTCCGACAGGGGGCCCGGGGAGCTGTTTTTT. It translates to CAISDSDRGPGELFF.

The chain employs TRBV2 and TRBJ1-3; the match to TRBD1 covers 11 bases. The germline CDR1 and CDR2 sequences are SNHLY and FYNNEI. This CDR3 spans 15 amino acids. The junction had 4 bases not matched to a gene; V was cut back by 6 bases and J by 3 bases. The CDR3 nucleotides are TGTGCCAGCAGCCCGGGACAGGGGGTTGGAAACACCATATATTTT. This codes for CASSPGQGVGNTIYF.

This clone was detected only once. The J gene is TRBJ2-2, the V gene TRBV5-5; 10 nucleotides agree with TRBD2. The CDR3 spans 15 residues. After removal of 1 base from V and 6 bases from J, the junction contained 3 bases not matched to a gene. Germline-derived CDR1 and CDR2 are SGHKS and YYEKEE (reference sequence). The CDR3 reads CASSLNLAGAGELFF. The CDR3 DNA sequence: TGTGCCAGCAGCTTGAATCTAGCGGGAGCCGGGGAGCTGTTTTTT.

About this clone: An end of the junction does not agree with germline; a read error may underlie this. The chain carries TRBV2 and TRBJ1-1; D remains unclear. The germline V gene has CDR1 SNHLY and CDR2 FYNNEI. There are 11 residues in the CDR3. CDR3 nucleotides: TGTGCCAGCAGGCAGAACAGTGAAGCTTTCTTT. Amino acid sequence: CASRQNSEAFF.

The chain couples TRBV2 to TRBJ1-1; tentative D call: TRBD1 (6 bases). CDR1 and CDR2 from the germline V gene are SNHLY and FYNNEI. The germline V and J ends were trimmed by 8 bases and 0 bases, with 10 bases remaining between them. CDR3 length: 13 residues. This CDR3 is CASPGQMNTEAFF. In DNA form, the CDR3 reads TGTGCCAGCCCCGGACAGATGAACACTGAAGCTTTCTTT. Looking up the rest from reference TRBV2 and TRBJ1-1 gives the full variable domain: EPEVTQTPSHQVTQMGQEVILRCVPISNHLYFYWYRQILGQKVEFLVSFYNNEISEKSEIFDDQFSVERPDGSNFTLKIRSTKLEDSAMYFCASPGQMNTEAFFGQGTRLTVV.

This clone was counted only a few times. The chain recombines TRBV4-2 with TRBJ1-1, with a tentative D call TRBD1 (5 bases). The CDR3 spans 15 residues. V lost 0 bases and J 5 bases, leaving 13 bases between the germline ends. Germline loops: CDR1 LGHNA, CDR2 YNFKEQ. The CDR3 region is CASSQEEGSGTEAFF. The CDR3 nucleotides read TGTGCCAGCAGCCAAGAGGAGGGGTCGGGTACTGAAGCTTTCTTT.

The chain recombines TRBV6-2 or TRBV6-3 with TRBJ1-5; D possibly corresponds to TRBD1 (6 bases). Germline-derived CDR1 and CDR2 are MNHEY and SVGEGT. Trimming left V 1 base short and J 6 bases short, with 19 bases between. The CDR3 loop spans 17 amino acids. Here the CDR3 reads CASSYFPPPGAPQPQHF. The CDR3 DNA sequence: TGTGCCAGCAGTTACTTCCCGCCCCCAGGGGCTCCTCAGCCCCAGCATTTT.

CDR3 bases: TGTGCCAGCAGTGAAATCCGGGGAAACACCATATATTTT. It translates to CASSEIRGNTIYF. This chain connects TRBV6-1 to TRBJ1-3; D is unclear. With 2 bases removed from V and 4 bases from J, the gap between germline ends came to 6 bases. The CDR3 totals 13 residues. Germline lookup yields CDR1 MNHNS and CDR2 SASEGT.

The chain joins TRBV11-2 to TRBJ1-5; D is undetermined. V was shortened by 6 bases and J by 3 bases, with 9 bases between the two germline ends. This CDR3 spans 13 amino acids. Per the germline V gene, CDR1 is SGHAT and CDR2 is FQNNGV. CDR3 protein: CASSPGYNQPQHF. In nucleotides, the CDR3 is TGTGCCAGCAGTCCCGGTTACAATCAGCCCCAGCATTTT.

The rearrangement links TRBV21-1 to TRBJ1-5; the table's D call of TRBD1 was not tested on the DNA. TRBV21-1 is a documented pseudogene. The CDR3 covers 16 residues. For the CDR3, the DNA is TGTGCCAGCAGCAAAGCGCCGGAGACAGGGCATCAGCCCCAGCATTTT. Translation: CASSKAPETGHQPQHF.